This TCR beta chain was retrieved from a study of blood T cell repertoires in COVID-19 (dated by TCRdb to 2019 to 2021). Looking at the study overall: Collaborator samples came from the United States, Italy and Spain and covered acute and convalescent phases of COVID-19. The material from the prospective study consisted of cDNA or gDNA derived from T cells, B-cell-depleted T cells, or PBMCs. Subjects who had been exposed to COVID-19, were actively infected with it, or had recovered from it provided the deeply sampled blood TCRbeta repertoires that made up the dataset. A freely available public database, intended as a resource for researchers studying the immune response to SARS-CoV-2, is where the repertoires were released. The samples were drawn from two sources: the first 160 participants of the ongoing ImmuneRACE study, and approximately 1,300 subjects contributed by 6 global collaborators. Sample metadata almost always included a de-identified subject ID, COVID-19 status, age in years and sex. Where HLA class I and class II types were available, the types were taken from metadata supplied by the sample provider, not from assay-based typing.

There are 16 amino acids in the CDR3, from cysteine to phenylalanine inclusive. The only DNA kept is the CDR3, 48 bases in frame from the first base. After removal of 0 bases from V and 4 bases from J, the junction retains 5 bases not matched to a gene. For CDR1 and CDR2, the germline V gene (reference sequence) lists LGHDT and YNNKEL. For this clone: Its antigen target is currently unknown. No base quality values were provided; no much bigger clone lies one nucleotide off.

TCRbeta CDR3 regions were amplified from genomic DNA by means of the immunoSEQ Assay, a bias-controlled multiplex PCR. Per the original workflow: Nucleated cell counts per sample were estimated from amplification of reference gene primers within the assay. To quantify the absolute abundance of each unique TCRbeta CDR3 rearrangement, sequence reads were collapsed and filtered. Productive Simpson clonality was computed per sample as the square root of Simpson's diversity index over productive rearrangements. TCRdb holds this immuneACCESS table with in-frame rearrangements only. Some clones are missing; in checked studies, unresolved V genes explain under half, and the rest has no known cause. For V, J and clone size, that table is used; D and trimming come from the DNA. The sample contains under 35,000 clones, 88% of them found a single time. The ten largest account for 13% to 15% of the sample. Each collaborating institution followed its own protocols to collect whole blood in K2EDTA tubes. For TCRbeta analysis, collaborators shipped samples in one of three forms: frozen whole blood, isolated PBMCs, or DNA extracted from either of those sample types.

Study-level results and caveats: The quantity of clinical and demographic metadata differed by source and by participant and was supplied without curation.

The chain couples TRBV3-1 (or the pseudogene TRBV3-2) to TRBJ2-1, with 8 junctional bases fitting TRBD2. What was sequenced was peripheral blood. The receptor comes from a human donor with active COVID-19. The donor label of this sample is uncertain. The CDR3 protein: CASSQERLAGYNEQFF. DNA sequence: TGTGCCAGCAGCCAAGAGCGGCTAGCGGGTTACAATGAGCAGTTCTTC.